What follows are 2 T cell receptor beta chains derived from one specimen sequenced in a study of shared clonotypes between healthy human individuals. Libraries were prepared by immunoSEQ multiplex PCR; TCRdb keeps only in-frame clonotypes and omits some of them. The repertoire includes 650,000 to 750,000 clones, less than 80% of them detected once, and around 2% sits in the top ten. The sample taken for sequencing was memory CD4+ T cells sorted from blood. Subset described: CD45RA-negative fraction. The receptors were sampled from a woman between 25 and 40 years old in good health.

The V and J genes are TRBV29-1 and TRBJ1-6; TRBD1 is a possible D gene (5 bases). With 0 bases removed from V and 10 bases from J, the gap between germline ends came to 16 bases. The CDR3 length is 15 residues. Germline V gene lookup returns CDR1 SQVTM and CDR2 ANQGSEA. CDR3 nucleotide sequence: TGCAGCGTTGAAGAGGGGACGGCAGTAGGATCACCCCTCCACTTT. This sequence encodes CSVEEGTAVGSPLHF.

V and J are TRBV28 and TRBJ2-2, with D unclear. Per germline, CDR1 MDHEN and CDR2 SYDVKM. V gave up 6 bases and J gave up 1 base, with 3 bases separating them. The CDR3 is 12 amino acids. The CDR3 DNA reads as TGTGCCAGCAGCGAGAACACCGGGGAGCTGTTTTTT. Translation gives CASSENTGELFF.